This entry lists 3 T cell receptor beta chains sequenced from one sample in a study of blood T cell repertoires in COVID-19. Assay used: immunoSEQ multiplex PCR; TCRdb lists only in-frame clones, some missing. In the table there are about 40,000 clones, around three quarters of which are singletons. Sequenced sample: peripheral blood. These receptors were obtained from an elderly woman with acute or convalescent COVID-19.

V is TRBV7-8 and J is TRBJ1-5; TRBD1 aligns across 8 bases. This CDR3 has 17 residues. Germline CDR1 and CDR2: SGHVS and FQNEAQ. After removal of 4 bases from V and 0 bases from J, the junction contained 8 bases not matched to a gene. Here the CDR3 reads CASSSDRGLFSNQPQHF. The CDR3 DNA reads as TGTGCCAGCAGCTCCGACAGGGGCCTCTTTAGCAATCAGCCCCAGCATTTT. The complete variable domain, with remaining parts taken from reference TRBV7-8 and TRBJ1-5, reads GAGVSQSPRYKVAKRGQDVALRCDPISGHVSLFWYQQALGQGPEFLTYFQNEAQLDKSGLPSDRFFAERPEGSVSTLKIQRTQQEDSAVYLCASSSDRGLFSNQPQHFGDGTRLSIL.

The V gene is TRBV25-1, the J gene TRBJ1-2; the match to TRBD1 covers 7 bases. The CDR3 sequence is 13 residues long. The junction had 4 bases not matched to a gene; V was cut back by 5 bases and J by 4 bases. Germline V gene sequence: CDR1 MGHDK, CDR2 SYGVNS. This chain's CDR3 is CASSRGTAYGYTF. CDR3 coding DNA: TGTGCCAGCAGTCGAGGGACAGCCTATGGCTACACCTTC.

The chain carries TRBV6-2 or TRBV6-3 and TRBJ2-7; 7 nucleotides line up with TRBD2. The CDR3 is made up of 14 amino acids. The J segment lost 2 bases and the V segment lost 5 bases, leaving 6 bases of the junction unmatched. Per germline, CDR1 MNHEY and CDR2 SVGEGT. The CDR3: CASSLSGAPYEQYF. The CDR3 DNA reads TGTGCCAGCAGTCTAAGCGGGGCCCCCTACGAGCAGTACTTC.